These 25 T cell receptor beta chains were sequenced from one sample in a study of blood T cell repertoires in COVID-19. The assay was immunoSEQ multiplex PCR, and TCRdb's table has in-frame clones only and misses some. The sample carries a few hundred thousand clones, under 90% recorded once. Sequenced material: PBMCs or T cells enriched from blood (not recorded which). Receptors were obtained from a woman between 55 and 75 years old who had recovered from COVID-19.

This clone came up once. The chain joins TRBV5-1 to TRBJ1-1; maybe TRBD1 (6 bases). The CDR3 covers 15 residues. Germline V gives CDR1 SGHRS, CDR2 YFSETQ. V was pared by 4 bases and J by 2 bases, with 15 bases between. CDR3 nucleotide sequence: TGCGCCAGCAGCGATGAACAACAGGGAAACACTGAAGCTTTCTTT. This encodes CASSDEQQGNTEAFF.

The count of this clone is one. The rearrangement uses TRBV5-4 and TRBJ1-2, with D tentatively TRBD1 (6 bases). V lost 0 bases and J 3 bases, leaving 6 bases between the germline ends. The V gene's germline CDR1 is SGHNT and CDR2 YYREEE (reference sequence). The CDR3 runs to 13 residues. CDR3 residues: CASSLDRDYGYTF. The CDR3 DNA is TGTGCCAGCAGCTTGGACAGGGACTATGGCTACACCTTC.

The V call is TRBV24-1, the J call TRBJ2-2; TRBD2 matches at 8 bases. Germline V gene data show CDR1 as KGHDR and CDR2 as SFDVKD. CDR3 length: 15 amino acids. V was pared by 9 bases and J by 3 bases, with 8 bases of the junction left unmatched. Written as DNA, the CDR3 is TGTGCCACCGGAACGGGGGGGCTCGACACCGGGGAGCTGTTTTTT. Translating it yields CATGTGGLDTGELFF.

V and J are TRBV18 and TRBJ2-6; D might be TRBD1 (5 bases). This CDR3 has 18 amino acids. CDR1 and CDR2 from the germline V gene are KGHSH and LQKENI. Trimming left V 0 bases short and J 0 bases short, with 12 bases between. CDR3 nucleotides: TGTGCCAGCTCACCACCGAGTCAGGGCTACTCTGGGGCCAACGTCCTGACTTTC. Translated: CASSPPSQGYSGANVLTF.

This clone was seen only a few times. The V and J genes are TRBV28 and TRBJ1-5; the match to TRBD1 covers 9 bases. In germline, CDR1 is MDHEN, CDR2 SYDVKM. The CDR3 extends over 15 amino acids. The ends lost 5 bases at V and 4 bases at J; junction bases unmatched: 6. The CDR3, as DNA: TGTGCCAGCAGTCCCCCGACAGGGGGGAATCAGCCCCAGCATTTT. This sequence encodes CASSPPTGGNQPQHF.

The V gene is TRBV6-5, the J gene TRBJ1-2; D possibly corresponds to TRBD1 (6 bases). Trimming removed 11 bases at V and 4 bases at J, with 17 bases between. This CDR3 contains 13 residues. The germline V gene encodes CDR1 MNHEY and CDR2 SVGAGI. CDR3: CAGTRTDSYGYTF. CDR3 sequence (DNA): TGTGCCGGCACCCGGACAGATTCCTATGGCTACACCTTC.

This chain joins TRBV7-9 and TRBJ1-6, with TRBD1 matching over 7 bases. This CDR3 contains 15 residues. Trimming took 3 bases from V and 5 from J; bases not matched to a gene: 4. Germline CDR1 SEHNR, CDR2 FQNEAQ (reference sequence). The DNA of the CDR3 is TGTGCCAGCAGCTTGGGACAGACCGATAATTCACCCCTCCACTTT. Residues: CASSLGQTDNSPLHF. Full variable domain (outside the CDR3, taken from reference TRBV7-9 and TRBJ1-6): DTGVSQNPRHKITKRGQNVTFRCDPISEHNRLYWYRQTLGQGPEFLTYFQNEAQLEKSRLLSDRFSAERPKGSFSTLEIQRTEQGDSAMYLCASSLGQTDNSPLHFGNGTRLTVT.

This chain connects TRBV21-1 to TRBJ2-7; the table's D call of TRBD1 was not tested on the DNA. TRBV21-1 is a recognized pseudogene. This CDR3 region has 15 residues. The CDR3 bases are TGTGCCAGCAGCAAAGCAAGGGGCGAATCCTACGAGCAGTACTTC. Translation gives CASSKARGESYEQYF.

V is TRBV21-1 and J is TRBJ1-1. TRBV21-1 is reported as a pseudogene. CDR3 length: 11 amino acids. The CDR3 spells CASGGDTEAFF. The CDR3 DNA follows: TGTGCCAGCGGCGGGGACACTGAAGCTTTCTTT.

The rearrangement links TRBV5-4 to TRBJ2-7, with 8 bases fitting TRBD1. The CDR3 length is 15 residues. Germline V CDR1 and CDR2: SGHNT, YYREEE (reference sequence). Trimming removed 1 base from V and 6 bases from J; junction bases left unmatched: 9. The CDR3 loop reads CASSLPGQGVFEQYF. As DNA, the CDR3 is TGTGCCAGCAGCTTGCCCGGACAGGGAGTGTTCGAGCAGTACTTC.

This rearrangement joins TRBV24-1 to TRBJ1-1; no clear D. V lost 7 bases and J lost 0, with 8 bases in between. The CDR3 spans 13 residues. Looked up from germline, CDR1 is KGHDR and CDR2 is SFDVKD. This chain's CDR3 is CATRKEMNTEAFF. CDR3 nucleotide sequence: TGTGCCACCAGAAAAGAGATGAACACTGAAGCTTTCTTT.

The count of this clone is one. The chain joins TRBV12-5 to TRBJ2-2; 8 bases match TRBD2. V lost 1 base, J lost 6 bases, and 4 bases stayed unmatched. The germline V gene has CDR1 LGHNT and CDR2 FRNRAP. The CDR3 contains 15 residues. The CDR3 coding sequence is TGTGCTAGTGGTTTGGGAAGCGGGAGTGCCGGGGAGCTGTTTTTT. This sequence encodes CASGLGSGSAGELFF.

The chain uses TRBV2 and TRBJ2-3; 7 nucleotides match TRBD1. V shed 6 bases, J shed 5 bases, and the junction held 11 bases outside the gene matches. The CDR3 extends over 15 amino acids. Germline V CDR1 and CDR2: SNHLY, FYNNEI. The chain's CDR3 is CASRLDRVKGDTQYF. DNA of the CDR3: TGTGCCAGCAGGCTCGACAGGGTGAAGGGAGATACGCAGTATTTT.

This clone has a single count. The chain recombines TRBV6-5 with TRBJ2-2; D might be TRBD1 (6 bases). The length of the CDR3 is 14 residues. V shed 2 bases and J shed 9 bases, with 13 bases lying between them. CDR1 and CDR2 (germline): MNHEY, SVGAGI. The CDR3 here is CASSYGGQRRELFF. The CDR3 DNA sequence: TGTGCCAGCAGTTACGGGGGACAAAGAAGGGAGCTGTTTTTT.

This sequence joins TRBV28 and TRBJ1-1; D not certain. The V end lost 2 bases, the J end lost 0 bases, and 7 bases lay between the germline ends. This CDR3 spans 14 amino acids. Germline CDR1 reads MDHEN; CDR2 reads SYDVKM. CDR3 bases: TGTGCCAGCAGTTTACGCCCTATGAACACTGAAGCTTTCTTT. Protein product: CASSLRPMNTEAFF.

The J gene is TRBJ2-3, the V gene TRBV2; 7 nucleotides match TRBD2. The CDR3 runs to 14 residues. In germline, CDR1 is SNHLY, CDR2 FYNNEI. The V and J ends lost 2 bases and 5 bases, in that order; junction bases with no gene match: 4. The CDR3, as DNA: TGTGCCAGCAGTGAACGGACTAGGGAAGATACGCAGTATTTT. This encodes CASSERTREDTQYF.

The chain combines TRBV7-9 with TRBJ2-1; D remains ambiguous. Germline assignment: CDR1 SEHNR and CDR2 FQNEAQ (reference sequence). The CDR3 totals 13 residues. The V and J ends lost 1 base and 12 bases respectively, with 13 bases between them. CDR3 protein: CASSLVVGPGQFF. CDR3 in DNA: TGTGCCAGCAGCTTAGTGGTCGGCCCGGGGCAGTTCTTC.

The chain links TRBV5-1 to TRBJ2-3; the D is unclear. Trimming stripped 4 bases from V and 0 bases from J, with 9 bases between. The V gene's germline CDR1 is SGHRS and CDR2 YFSETQ. The CDR3 extends over 14 amino acids. This chain's CDR3 is CASSAATSTDTQYF. DNA for the CDR3: TGCGCCAGCAGCGCGGCTACCAGCACAGATACGCAGTATTTT.

The chain uses TRBV10-1 and TRBJ1-2; TRBD1 agrees at 8 bases. Per the germline V gene, CDR1 is WNHNN and CDR2 is SYGVQD (reference sequence). This CDR3 is built from 12 residues. Unmatched junction bases numbered 4, after V lost 8 bases and J lost 5 bases. CDR3 sequence reads: CASGDRGYGYTF. CDR3 in DNA: TGCGCCAGCGGCGACAGGGGATATGGCTACACCTTC.

The chain uses TRBV10-1 and TRBJ2-7; 9 bases are shared with TRBD1. The CDR3 is 15 amino acids. Trimming at V came to 2 bases and at J to 2 bases, leaving 4 bases not matched to a gene. Germline CDR1 reads WNHNN; CDR2 reads SYGVQD (reference sequence). The CDR3 reads CASSERGTGTYEQYF. The CDR3 nucleotides read TGCGCCAGCAGTGAGCGGGGGACAGGGACCTACGAGCAGTACTTC.

The chain couples TRBV11-3 to TRBJ1-1; D is uncertain. CDR3 length: 11 residues. V gave up 6 bases and J gave up 1 base, with 3 bases separating them. The germline V gene encodes CDR1 SGHNT and CDR2 YENEEA. CDR3 sequence (DNA): TGTGCCAGCAGTCGGAACACTGAAGCTTTCTTT. It codes for CASSRNTEAFF.

The rearrangement joins TRBV27 to TRBJ1-2; TRBD1 is a possible D gene (5 bases). With 2 bases removed from V and 2 bases from J, the gap between germline ends came to 9 bases. CDR1 is MNHEY, CDR2 SMNVEV, per germline (reference sequence). This CDR3 is 14 amino acids long. The CDR3 protein is CASSLHRTNYGYTF. Written as DNA, the CDR3 is TGTGCCAGCAGTTTACACAGGACCAACTATGGCTACACCTTC.

The genes are TRBV3-1 (or the pseudogene TRBV3-2) and TRBJ2-3, with a tentative D call TRBD2 (5 bases). This CDR3 has 13 amino acids. The germline gives CDR1 LGHDT, CDR2 YNNKEL (reference sequence). Trimming removed 10 bases at V and 0 bases at J, with 11 bases between. This CDR3 reads CATEAVSTDTQYF. The CDR3, as DNA: TGTGCCACAGAAGCGGTGAGCACAGATACGCAGTATTTT.

This chain joins TRBV18 and TRBJ1-5, with D unclear. Trimming cost V 6 bases and J 6 bases, with 18 bases left between them. Germline V CDR1 and CDR2: KGHSH, LQKENI. The length of the CDR3 is 15 residues. CDR3 coding DNA: TGTGCCAGCTCCTGGAGGGAGGGCGAAATTCAGCCCCAGCATTTT. This gives the protein CASSWREGEIQPQHF. Full variable domain (rest looked up from reference TRBV18 and TRBJ1-5): NAGVMQNPRHLVRRRGQEARLRCSPMKGHSHVYWYRQLPEEGLKFMVYLQKENIIDESGMPKERFSAEFPKEGPSILRIQQVVRGDSAAYFCASSWREGEIQPQHFGDGTRLSIL.

V is TRBV7-2 and J is TRBJ1-2; no reliable D call. CDR1 is SGHTA and CDR2 is FQGNSA in the germline V gene. This CDR3 comprises 14 residues. The V gene lost 5 bases and the J gene lost 8 bases, with 18 bases spanning the gap. CDR3 bases: TGTGCCAGCAGCCCCAGCTGGAGTGAGACGGGCTACACCTTC. Encoded protein: CASSPSWSETGYTF.